Presented here are 19 T cell receptor beta chains from one specimen sequenced in a study of T cells in Graves' hyperthyroidism and ophthalmopathy. The source material, RNA transcripts, was used to amplify TCR beta CDR3 regions. The HTBI primer set was used in a first-round RT-PCR of the TCR CDR3. A single record per CDR3 protein comes from TCRdb applying MiXCR to the multiplex PCR reads. The repertoire holds 300,000 to 500,000 distinct CDR3 sequences, with about 15% as singletons. What was sequenced was blood. These receptors all come from a woman under 40 with Graves' hyperthyroidism.

This clonotype has ten or more counts. J is TRBJ2-1 and V is TRBV5-1; maybe TRBD2 (6 bases). Trimming removed 1 base at V and 0 bases at J, with 14 bases between. The germline V gene encodes CDR1 SGHRS and CDR2 YFSETQ. This CDR3 has 17 residues. CDR3 in amino acids: CASSLKRALSSYNEQFF. CDR3 coding DNA: TGCGCCAGCAGCTTGAAGCGGGCATTGAGCTCCTACAATGAGCAGTTCTTC. Looking up the rest from reference TRBV5-1 and TRBJ2-1 gives the full variable domain: KAGVTQTPRYLIKTRGQQVTLSCSPISGHRSVSWYQQTPGQGLQFLFEYFSETQRNKGNFPGRFSGRQFSNSRSEMNVSTLELGDSALYLCASSLKRALSSYNEQFFGPGTRLTVL.

Ten or more counts support this clonotype. V gene TRBV6-1 combines with J gene TRBJ2-1; 10 bases agree with TRBD2. V lost 6 bases and J lost 6; bases outside the gene matches: 14. Germline V gene lookup returns CDR1 MNHNS and CDR2 SASEGT. The CDR3 is 17 amino acids. CDR3: CASRPTPGTSVSNEQFF. The CDR3 bases are TGTGCCAGCAGACCTACTCCCGGGACTAGCGTTTCCAATGAGCAGTTCTTC.

The sample holds many counts of this clonotype. The chain combines TRBV30 with TRBJ2-1; tentative D call: TRBD2 (6 bases). The CDR3 contains 16 residues. Trimming took 4 bases from V and 0 from J, leaving 16 bases between them. CDR1 and CDR2 from the germline V gene are GTSNPN and SVGIG (reference sequence). The CDR3 DNA reads TGTGCCTGGACGGCGGCGGGGCTAACCTCCTACAATGAGCAGTTCTTC. This codes for CAWTAAGLTSYNEQFF.

In this sample, this clonotype turned up many times. This chain joins TRBV3-1 and TRBJ2-1; 8 nucleotides align to TRBD2. The CDR3 extends over 12 amino acids. V lost 3 bases, J lost 15 bases, and 7 bases stayed unmatched. The germline CDR1 and CDR2 sequences are LGHDT and YNNKEL (reference sequence). The CDR3, as DNA: TGTGCCAGCAGCCATCCGGGACTAGTTCTGTTCTTC. Translating it yields CASSHPGLVLFF.

There are a few counts of this clonotype. The chain joins TRBV28 to TRBJ1-5, with 8 bases lining up with TRBD1. Germline V CDR1 and CDR2: MDHEN, SYDVKM. Unmatched junction bases numbered 7, after V lost 4 bases and J lost 5 bases. The CDR3 runs 15 residues. In DNA, the CDR3 is TGTGCCAGCAGTTCCAGGGGGCCGGGGGATCAGCCCCAGCATTTT. It encodes CASSSRGPGDQPQHF.

This clonotype was seen ten or more times. The chain carries TRBV6-2 or TRBV6-3 and TRBJ2-7; 11 bases match TRBD1. V gave up 5 bases and J gave up 2 bases; unmatched junction bases: 14. Per the germline V gene, CDR1 is MNHEY and CDR2 is SVGEGT. The CDR3 length is 18 residues. Here the CDR3 DNA reads TGTGCCAGCAGTACCCGGACAGGGGGCCGTCGAATCACCTACGAGCAGTACTTC. Protein sequence: CASSTRTGGRRITYEQYF.

This clonotype was seen repeatedly, ten times or more. V usage is TRBV28 and J usage is TRBJ1-1; possible D gene TRBD1, 6 bases. Germline lookup yields CDR1 MDHEN and CDR2 SYDVKM. The length of the CDR3 is 14 residues. The germline V and J ends were trimmed by 6 bases and 0 bases, with 11 bases remaining between them. This CDR3 reads CASRRDTLNTEAFF. In DNA form, the CDR3 reads TGTGCCAGCAGACGGGACACCCTGAACACTGAAGCTTTCTTT.

This clonotype was recorded at least ten times. The V and J genes are TRBV18 and TRBJ2-1; 12 bases match TRBD2. The CDR3 extends over 17 amino acids. The V and J ends lost 4 bases and 6 bases, in that order; junction bases with no gene match: 10. Germline V lookup: CDR1 KGHSH, CDR2 LQKENI. The CDR3 sequence is CASSQLAGGPQPNEQFF. The CDR3 region has the DNA TGTGCCAGCTCACAACTAGCGGGAGGACCCCAGCCCAATGAGCAGTTCTTC.

The CDR3 spells CASSDRDRVYEQYF. The CDR3, as DNA: TGTGCCAGCAGCGACCGGGACAGGGTCTACGAGCAGTACTTC. V is TRBV7-9 and J is TRBJ2-7; 9 bases are shared with TRBD1. Trimming took 5 bases from V and 3 from J; bases not matched to a gene: 5. Per germline, CDR1 SEHNR and CDR2 FQNEAQ (reference sequence). The CDR3 loop spans 14 amino acids.

The table lists this clonotype with many counts. V usage is TRBV20-1 and J usage is TRBJ1-2; D might be TRBD1 (6 bases). V lost 1 base to trimming and J lost 4 bases, with 10 bases between them. The CDR3 extends over 13 amino acids. Per the germline V gene, CDR1 is DFQATT and CDR2 is SNEGSKA (reference sequence). The CDR3 DNA reads as TGCAGTGCTAGAGTACAGGGAGCCTATGGCTACACCTTC. Translation: CSARVQGAYGYTF.

This clonotype was counted ten times or more. The rearrangement uses TRBV18 and TRBJ2-7; D might be TRBD2 (5 bases). Germline values: CDR1 KGHSH, CDR2 LQKENI. The V end was cut by 8 bases, the J end by 5 bases, with 13 bases between. The CDR3 length is 12 residues. The CDR3 bases are TGTGCCAGCCGATCATTCGGGGACGAGCAGTACTTC. Protein product: CASRSFGDEQYF.

A few counts support this clonotype. V usage is TRBV5-1 and J usage is TRBJ2-3; 10 bases fit TRBD1. Germline V gene data show CDR1 as SGHRS and CDR2 as YFSETQ. J gave up 1 base and V 4 bases, and 3 bases lay outside the gene matches. This CDR3 has 15 residues. The CDR3: CASSGGTGGTDTQYF. DNA of the CDR3: TGCGCCAGCAGCGGGGGGACAGGGGGCACAGATACGCAGTATTTT. Variable domain in full (rest from reference TRBV5-1 and TRBJ2-3): KAGVTQTPRYLIKTRGQQVTLSCSPISGHRSVSWYQQTPGQGLQFLFEYFSETQRNKGNFPGRFSGRQFSNSRSEMNVSTLELGDSALYLCASSGGTGGTDTQYFGPGTRLTVL.

J is TRBJ2-3 and V is TRBV20-1; 11 bases map to TRBD2. CDR1 and CDR2 from the germline V gene are DFQATT and SNEGSKA (reference sequence). The length of the CDR3 is 15 residues. The J segment lost 3 bases and the V segment lost 2 bases, leaving 4 bases of the junction unmatched. The CDR3 reads CSARLLAGVTDTQYF. CDR3 bases: TGCAGTGCTAGACTACTAGCGGGAGTAACAGATACGCAGTATTTT.

There are many counts of this clonotype. CDR3 region: CASSSPGGLAGGYNEQFF. The DNA for the CDR3 is TGTGCCAGCAGTTCCCCAGGAGGACTAGCGGGAGGGTACAATGAGCAGTTCTTC. The gene calls are TRBV6-1 and TRBJ2-1, with 15 bases identical to TRBD2. The CDR3 length is 18 residues. The ends lost 5 bases at V and 4 bases at J; junction bases unmatched: 9. Germline CDR1 MNHNS, CDR2 SASEGT.

The chain links TRBV6-2 or TRBV6-3 to TRBJ2-1; tentatively, D is TRBD1 or TRBD2 (5 bases each). The germline V gene encodes CDR1 MNHEY and CDR2 SVGEGT. Between the trimmed V and J ends, which lost 7 bases and 3 bases, there was a span of 13 bases. The length of the CDR3 is 14 residues. The CDR3 spells CASNQRTSYNEQFF. The CDR3 DNA reads as TGTGCCAGCAACCAGCGGACAAGCTACAATGAGCAGTTCTTC.

This clonotype occurred many times. The rearrangement uses TRBV7-2 and TRBJ1-1; TRBD1 might be the D (6 bases). The V gene's germline CDR1 is SGHTA and CDR2 FQGNSA. V lost 7 bases, J lost 0 bases, and 12 bases lay in between. This CDR3 comprises 14 residues. CDR3 amino acids: CASNEQGMNTEAFF. The DNA of the CDR3 is TGTGCCAGCAACGAACAGGGAATGAACACTGAAGCTTTCTTT. Looking up the rest from reference TRBV7-2 and TRBJ1-1 gives the full variable domain: GAGVSQSPSNKVTEKGKDVELRCDPISGHTALYWYRQSLGQGLEFLIYFQGNSAPDKSGLPSDRFSAERTGGSVSTLTIQRTQQEDSAVYLCASNEQGMNTEAFFGQGTRLTVV.

The rearrangement joins TRBV7-9 to TRBJ2-1, with 7 bases lining up with TRBD2. Trimming removed 5 bases from V and 5 bases from J; junction bases left unmatched: 12. The CDR3 loop spans 16 amino acids. The germline gives CDR1 SEHNR, CDR2 FQNEAQ (reference sequence). CDR3 sequence reads: CASSASVGGGNNEQFF. In DNA form, the CDR3 reads TGTGCCAGCAGCGCCAGTGTCGGGGGAGGGAACAATGAGCAGTTCTTC.

In its sample, this clonotype was seen a few times. This sequence joins TRBV7-8 and TRBJ2-1; D perhaps matches TRBD2 (6 bases). Trimming stripped 2 bases from V and 9 bases from J, with 17 bases between. This CDR3 spans 15 amino acids. CDR1 and CDR2 from the germline V gene are SGHVS and FQNEAQ. In DNA form, the CDR3 reads TGTGCCAGCAGCTTAAGTTCTCTCGGGGGAACTGAGCAGTTCTTC. It yields the protein CASSLSSLGGTEQFF. Full variable domain (missing parts from reference TRBV7-8 and TRBJ2-1): GAGVSQSPRYKVAKRGQDVALRCDPISGHVSLFWYQQALGQGPEFLTYFQNEAQLDKSGLPSDRFFAERPEGSVSTLKIQRTQQEDSAVYLCASSLSSLGGTEQFFGPGTRLTVL.

The chain carries TRBV24-1 and TRBJ2-1; 7 bases are shared with TRBD1. The CDR3 runs 15 residues. Germline-derived CDR1 and CDR2 are KGHDR and SFDVKD. With 5 bases clipped from V and 5 bases from J, the junction kept 8 bases outside the gene matches. CDR3 in DNA: TGTGCCACCAGTGGAAGAGGGACAGACCACAATGAGCAGTTCTTC. Translated, it gives CATSGRGTDHNEQFF.